Below are 20 T cell receptor beta chains sequenced from a single sample in a study of blood T cell repertoires in COVID-19. Clones were read by immunoSEQ multiplex PCR, and TCRdb kept only the in-frame ones, dropping some. Among around 200,000 clones listed, under 90% were seen once. Sequenced sample: peripheral blood. Receptors were obtained from a human donor in a cohort sampled during active COVID-19.

This chain joins TRBV24-1 and TRBJ1-2; TRBD1 matches at 11 bases. The CDR3 length is 20 residues. With V trimmed by 3 bases and J by 4 bases, 18 bases remained unmatched. Germline CDR1 is KGHDR and CDR2 is SFDVKD. This CDR3 reads CATSDPRRTGGSPGSYGYTF. In DNA form, the CDR3 reads TGTGCCACCAGTGATCCCCGGAGGACAGGGGGCTCTCCTGGGAGCTATGGCTACACCTTC.

This chain links TRBV27 with TRBJ2-3; D not certain. The CDR3 contains 18 residues. Germline-derived CDR1 and CDR2 are MNHEY and SMNVEV (reference sequence). V was shortened by 5 bases and J by 4 bases, with 25 bases between the two germline ends. The DNA for the CDR3 is TGTGCCAGCAGTCTCCTCACGCCTAGGCCTTCTGGCCCAGATACGCAGTATTTT. This gives the protein CASSLLTPRPSGPDTQYF.

The V call is TRBV5-1, the J call TRBJ2-7; unclear D gene. V was cut by 0 bases and J by 3 bases, with 10 bases left in between. CDR3 length: 14 amino acids. Germline V gene lookup returns CDR1 SGHRS and CDR2 YFSETQ. The CDR3 coding sequence is TGCGCCAGCAGCTTGGGAGACACCTACTACGAGCAGTACTTC. The encoded protein is CASSLGDTYYEQYF.

About this clone itself: Other nucleotide sequences in the sample specify the same CDR3. The chain is built from TRBV11-3 and TRBJ1-1, with a possible D match to TRBD1 (5 bases). The CDR3 is made up of 13 amino acids. Germline loops: CDR1 SGHNT, CDR2 YENEEA. V lost 1 base, J lost 4 bases, and 7 bases lay in between. The CDR3 bases are TGTGCCAGCAGCTTAGTTAGGGGCACTGAAGCTTTCTTT. Amino acid sequence: CASSLVRGTEAFF.

The CDR3 sequence: CASSSHQVGRGGNTIYF. The CDR3 DNA follows: TGTGCCAGCAGCTCTCATCAGGTGGGTAGGGGAGGAAACACCATATATTTT. The V gene is TRBV7-9, the J gene TRBJ1-3, with D possibly being TRBD1 (5 bases). From germline, CDR1 is SEHNR and CDR2 FQNEAQ (reference sequence). This CDR3 has 17 amino acids. The V gene lost 4 bases and the J gene lost 4 bases, with 20 bases spanning the gap.

The chain couples TRBV11-2 to TRBJ2-7, with 10 bases aligning to TRBD2. J lost 5 bases, V lost 0 bases, and 10 bases had no gene match. This CDR3 is built from 17 residues. CDR1 is SGHAT, CDR2 FQNNGV, per germline. The CDR3 spells CASSLDILAGRSDEQYF. CDR3 DNA: TGTGCCAGCAGCTTAGATATACTAGCGGGGCGGTCCGACGAGCAGTACTTC.

This chain uses TRBV10-3 with TRBJ1-1; 7 positions match TRBD1. CDR1 and CDR2 (germline): ENHRY, SYGVKD. The CDR3 length is 12 residues. V was pared by 8 bases and J by 4 bases, with 4 bases of the junction left unmatched. CDR3 in DNA: TGTGCCATCGGGAGACAGGGCACTGAAGCTTTCTTT. Translating gives CAIGRQGTEAFF.

About this clone itself: Relative to the germline gene, one junction end is altered; a read error may explain this. The rearrangement joins TRBV18 to TRBJ2-7; D uncertain. In germline, CDR1 is KGHSH, CDR2 LQKENI. There are 12 residues in the CDR3. The CDR3 is CASSPQRYEQYF. CDR3 DNA sequence: TGTGCCAGCTCTCCACAGCGATACGAGCAGTACTTC. Full variable domain (remainder filled in from reference TRBV18 and TRBJ2-7): NAGVMQNPRHLVRRRGQEARLRCSPMKGHSHVYWYRQLPEEGLKFMVYLQKENIIDESGMPKERFSAEFPKEGPSILRIQQVVRGDSAAYFCASSPQRYEQYFGPGTRLTVT.

The chain uses TRBV5-6 and TRBJ1-4; D remains ambiguous. Trimming stripped 0 bases from V and 8 bases from J, with 8 bases between. The CDR3 extends over 13 amino acids. The V gene's germline CDR1 is SGHDT and CDR2 YYEEEE. CDR3 region: CASSLGPIEKLFF. CDR3 sequence (DNA): TGTGCCAGCAGCTTGGGTCCTATCGAAAAACTGTTTTTT.

This chain connects TRBV5-6 to TRBJ1-2; 10 positions match TRBD1. The CDR3 is made up of 17 amino acids. J lost 5 bases, V lost 1 base, and 11 bases had no gene match. Germline V gene lookup returns CDR1 SGHDT and CDR2 YYEEEE. CDR3 in amino acids: CASSLRDRGSALYGYTF. CDR3 sequence (DNA): TGTGCCAGCAGCTTGAGGGACAGGGGATCGGCCCTTTATGGCTACACCTTC.

The chain couples TRBV4-2 to TRBJ1-2; D possibly corresponds to TRBD1 (6 bases). The CDR3 runs to 17 residues. The germline V gene encodes CDR1 LGHNA and CDR2 YNFKEQ. V was clipped by 2 bases and J by 3 bases, with 19 bases between them. The CDR3 is CASSQFIRGGVDYGYTF. DNA of the CDR3: TGTGCCAGCAGCCAATTCATCAGGGGTGGGGTGGACTATGGCTACACCTTC.

The genes are TRBV10-3 and TRBJ2-4, with 7 bases that match TRBD2. Germline trimming cut 6 bases from V and 8 bases from J; bases unmatched to any gene: 10. This CDR3 is built from 14 residues. Per germline, CDR1 ENHRY and CDR2 SYGVKD. CDR3 loop: CAIRDTSREDIQYF. CDR3 DNA: TGTGCCATCAGAGACACATCACGGGAGGACATTCAGTACTTC.

The chain carries TRBV11-2 and TRBJ1-4, with no clear D. The CDR3 spans 16 residues. The germline V gene has CDR1 SGHAT and CDR2 FQNNGV. V gave up 1 base and J gave up 8 bases, with 17 bases separating them. CDR3 loop: CASSLAPRGGIEKLFF. For the CDR3, the DNA is TGTGCCAGCAGCTTAGCACCGCGGGGTGGTATCGAAAAACTGTTTTTT.

The genes are TRBV2 and TRBJ2-1; 7 positions agree with TRBD2. CDR3 length: 14 amino acids. V was pared by 7 bases and J by 5 bases, with 8 bases of the junction left unmatched. Germline values: CDR1 SNHLY, CDR2 FYNNEI. In DNA, the CDR3 is TGTGCCAGCATAGGACTAGTAAGGGACAATGAGCAGTTCTTC. It translates to CASIGLVRDNEQFF.

V gene TRBV10-1 combines with J gene TRBJ2-3; tentative D call: TRBD1 (6 bases). V lost 1 base, J lost 4 bases, and 15 bases lay in between. Per the germline V gene, CDR1 is WNHNN and CDR2 is SYGVQD (reference sequence). The CDR3 covers 16 residues. As DNA, the CDR3 is TGCGCCAGCAGTGAGTGGGGGCAAGACGGGCCAGATACGCAGTATTTT. Protein sequence: CASSEWGQDGPDTQYF.

V and J are TRBV12-3 or TRBV12-4 and TRBJ2-7; the D is unclear. V was cut by 1 base and J by 6 bases, with 7 bases left in between. This CDR3 is built from 12 residues. The CDR3, as DNA: TGTGCCAGCAGTTTAGGCCGGAGCGAGCAGTACTTC. It encodes CASSLGRSEQYF.

DNA of the CDR3: TGTGCCAGCAGCCCTTATAATAGCGGGGACTACGAGCAGTACTTC. Protein sequence: CASSPYNSGDYEQYF. V is TRBV3-1 (or the pseudogene TRBV3-2) and J is TRBJ2-7, with TRBD2 identical over 8 bases. The CDR3 runs to 15 residues. The V segment lost 4 bases and the J segment 3 bases; nucleotides outside the gene matches: 8. Germline CDR1 reads LGHDT; CDR2 reads YNNKEL (reference sequence).

This chain joins TRBV10-2 and TRBJ2-6, with 9 nucleotides matching TRBD2. CDR3 length: 15 amino acids. The V gene's germline CDR1 is WSHSY and CDR2 SAAADI. Trimming removed 8 bases from V and 1 base from J; junction bases left unmatched: 3. This CDR3 reads CASAGGASGANVLTF. The CDR3 bases are TGCGCCAGCGCGGGGGGGGCGTCTGGGGCCAACGTCCTGACTTTC.

The CDR3 spells CASIQDSVFGNTIYF. The CDR3 bases are TGTGCCAGCATTCAGGACAGTGTCTTTGGTAACACCATATATTTT. The chain recombines TRBV6-5 with TRBJ1-3, with D possibly being TRBD1 (6 bases). Trimming pared 7 bases from V and 7 bases from J, leaving 20 bases between. The CDR3 extends over 15 amino acids. Germline V gene data show CDR1 as MNHEY and CDR2 as SVGAGI.

The rearrangement links TRBV29-1 to TRBJ2-3; 9 nucleotides line up with TRBD2. Germline assignment: CDR1 SQVTM and CDR2 ANQGSEA. The CDR3 has 14 residues. V trimming: 8 bases; J trimming: 0 bases; junction bases outside the gene matches: 6. The CDR3 loop reads CSWGGGESTDTQYF. CDR3 bases: TGCAGCTGGGGCGGGGGGGAGAGCACAGATACGCAGTATTTT.